Listed below are T cell receptor beta chains from one sample, sequenced in a study of T cell clones after liver transplantation. The assay was immunoSEQ multiplex PCR, and TCRdb's table has in-frame clones only and misses some. The sample records roughly 73,000 clones, about four fifths being singletons. The starting material was CD4+ T cells from blood, obtained before liver transplant. The origin of the receptors is a human donor who received a liver transplant. The CDR3 runs from the conserved cysteine through the conserved F or W. Fields, in order: clone size, V gene, J gene, D gene, CDR3 protein, CDR3 DNA. The D gene is left open where the match is weak. Clone size is given for some rows only: seen once, a few or many times, or a class if the clone is expanded.

few	TRBV5-4	TRBJ2-1	TRBD2	CASSLGGSGRFDEQFF	TGTGCCAGCAGCTTGGGGGGAAGCGGGAGGTTCGATGAGCAGTTCTTC
-	TRBV6-1	TRBJ2-7	-	CASQLGYEQYF	TGTGCCAGCCAACTGGGCTACGAGCAGTACTTC
-	TRBV5-1	TRBJ2-1	TRBD2	CASSLAGGLPSINEQFF	TGCGCCAGCAGCTTGGCGGGGGGACTTCCCTCCATCAATGAGCAGTTCTTC
few	TRBV28	TRBJ1-3	TRBD1	CASSPPGQGFSGNTIYF	TGTGCCAGCAGTCCGCCGGGACAGGGCTTCTCTGGAAACACCATATATTTT
-	TRBV28	TRBJ2-7	-	CATVSGGTYEQYF	TGTGCCACCGTGTCGGGCGGGACCTACGAGCAGTACTTC
-	TRBV19	TRBJ2-3	TRBD1	CASSPRQGVNWRGTQYF	TGTGCCAGTAGTCCTCGACAGGGGGTAAACTGGCGAGGTACGCAGTATTTT
-	TRBV10-3	TRBJ2-7	TRBD2	CATRGTSGRTTYEQYF	TGTGCCACCAGAGGGACTAGCGGGAGAACGACCTACGAGCAGTACTTC
-	TRBV29-1	TRBJ1-1	TRBD1	CSVPGGNFAAFF	TGCAGCGTTCCAGGGGGCAATTTTGCAGCTTTCTTT
-	TRBV28	TRBJ1-1	-	CASGNRQNEAFF	TGTGCCAGCGGAAACAGACAGAATGAAGCTTTCTTT
-	TRBV7-2	TRBJ1-1	TRBD1	CASSSMGQGTTEAFF	TGTGCCAGCAGCTCCATGGGACAGGGGACGACTGAAGCTTTCTTT
-	TRBV2	TRBJ2-1	-	CASSGYFGSLRLIEQFF	TGTGCCAGCAGTGGATATTTTGGGTCACTAAGGCTTATTGAGCAGTTCTTC
-	TRBV7-9	TRBJ2-1	-	CASSPGGGNYNEQFF	TGTGCCAGCAGCCCAGGAGGGGGGAACTACAATGAGCAGTTCTTC
few	TRBV5-1	TRBJ1-4	-	CASSLAGHEEKLFF	TGCGCCAGCAGCTTGGCAGGACATGAAGAAAAACTGTTTTTT
-	TRBV6-5	TRBJ1-1	-	CASSYGDFMNTEAFF	TGTGCCAGCAGTTACGGGGATTTCATGAACACTGAAGCTTTCTTT
-	TRBV4-3	TRBJ1-1	-	CASSQEGGQVAFF	TGCGCCAGCAGCCAAGAGGGAGGGCAGGTGGCTTTCTTT
-	TRBV18	TRBJ1-1	-	CASSPLVNTEAFF	TGTGCCAGCTCACCACTCGTGAACACTGAAGCTTTCTTT